This TCR beta chain was recorded in a study of CD8+ T cells in alopecia areata. Following extraction, RNA underwent reverse transcription to cDNA, which served as the sequencing template. Method: immunoSEQ multiplex PCR; TCRdb's copy keeps in-frame clones and lacks some. The table includes 93,000 or so clones, 65% to 90% detected once. Documented treatment: oral pan-JAK inhibitor, 5-10 mg twice daily. Losses at the gene ends were 4 bases for V and 0 bases for J; bases not matched to a gene: 9. The germline V gene has CDR1 SGHRS and CDR2 YFSETQ. This CDR3 has 18 residues. The receptor comes from a human donor with alopecia areata. The specimen comprised CD8+ T cells sorted from blood, sampled at approximately week 34, from a patient treated with tofacitinib. The chain is built from TRBV5-1 and TRBJ2-1; 11 nucleotides agree with TRBD2. The CDR3 spells CASSPGLAVLSSYNEQFF. The CDR3 DNA follows: TGCGCCAGCAGCCCGGGACTAGCGGTCCTGAGCTCCTACAATGAGCAGTTCTTC.